Listed here are 12 T cell receptor beta chains from one sample, sequenced in a study of prognosis after radiotherapy for stage I lung cancer. Amplification of TCR beta CDR3 from genomic DNA used two-round multiplex PCR. With primers specific to each TRBV and TRBJ gene, the first-round PCR was performed. TCRdb passed the multiplex PCR reads through MiXCR, listing each CDR3 protein once. Of 13,000 to 15,000 distinct CDR3 sequences listed, around 30% are singletons. Sequencing was performed on PBMCs, taken before or after stereotactic body radiation therapy (not recorded which). All receptors come from a donor aged 50 or older with non-small cell lung cancer.

In its sample, this clonotype ranks as medium-sized. V usage is TRBV11-2 and J usage is TRBJ1-3, with D unresolved. Trimming removed 3 bases from V and 0 bases from J, with 9 bases in between. CDR1 is SGHAT, CDR2 FQNNGV, per germline. The CDR3 has 15 residues. DNA of the CDR3: TGTGCCAGCAGCTTGACACGGATCTCTGGAAACACCATATATTTT. This translates into CASSLTRISGNTIYF.

There are many counts of this clonotype. The chain combines TRBV2 with TRBJ1-1; D gene ambiguous. The CDR3 has 13 amino acids. Germline V gene data show CDR1 as SNHLY and CDR2 as FYNNEI. V was clipped by 8 bases and J by 1 base, with 11 bases between them. As DNA, the CDR3 is TGTGCCAGCGGGGAAAGTTGGAACACTGAAGCTTTCTTT. It yields the protein CASGESWNTEAFF.

This clonotype is categorized as medium-sized. This chain joins TRBV27 and TRBJ2-3; TRBD2 aligns across 9 bases. With V trimmed by 2 bases and J by 4 bases, 10 bases remained unmatched. Germline values: CDR1 MNHEY, CDR2 SMNVEV (reference sequence). The CDR3 is 17 residues long. This chain's CDR3 is CASSLVFSGSRADTQYF. The CDR3 DNA reads as TGTGCCAGCAGTTTAGTTTTTAGCGGGAGTAGGGCAGATACGCAGTATTTT.

This clonotype is judged medium-sized. This chain connects TRBV5-1 to TRBJ2-2, with D perhaps matching TRBD2 (6 bases). The CDR3 runs 16 residues. Deletions cut 1 base from V and 8 bases from J, with 18 bases between. Germline V gene data show CDR1 as SGHRS and CDR2 as YFSETQ. The chain's CDR3 is CASSLRLRTGGGELFF. CDR3 bases: TGCGCCAGCAGCTTGAGGCTACGCACTGGAGGGGGGGAGCTGTTTTTT. The whole variable domain, remainder taken from reference TRBV5-1 and TRBJ2-2, is KAGVTQTPRYLIKTRGQQVTLSCSPISGHRSVSWYQQTPGQGLQFLFEYFSETQRNKGNFPGRFSGRQFSNSRSEMNVSTLELGDSALYLCASSLRLRTGGGELFFGEGSRLTVL.

This clonotype has a count of ten or more. The V call is TRBV6-5, the J call TRBJ2-1; no reliable D call. Per the germline V gene, CDR1 is MNHEY and CDR2 is SVGAGI. This CDR3 region has 13 residues. The V end was cut by 0 bases, the J end by 3 bases, with 3 bases between. The CDR3, as DNA: TGTGCCAGCAGTTACTCCAGCTACAATGAGCAGTTCTTC. It specifies CASSYSSYNEQFF.

V usage is TRBV20-1 and J usage is TRBJ1-5; 8 bases are a match to TRBD1. After removal of 6 bases from V and 6 bases from J, the junction contained 16 bases not matched to a gene. The CDR3 runs to 16 residues. Germline values: CDR1 DFQATT, CDR2 SNEGSKA (reference sequence). CDR3 in DNA: TGCAGTGCCAGACGCCAGGACAGGGAGAGGGGTCAGCCCCAGCATTTT. Translated, it gives CSARRQDRERGQPQHF.

In this sample, this clonotype is medium-sized. The chain has TRBV13 and TRBJ1-1, with 9 bases fitting TRBD1. Germline loops: CDR1 PRHDT, CDR2 FYEKMQ (reference sequence). The CDR3 has 16 amino acids. V shed 5 bases, J shed 6 bases, and the junction held 13 bases outside the gene matches. The CDR3 reads CASSTRDREVIAEAFF. DNA of the CDR3: TGTGCCAGCAGCACTAGGGACAGGGAGGTCATCGCTGAAGCTTTCTTT.

The CDR3, as DNA: TGTGCCGGCACACGGGGTCGGTACAGGGGGAGAGGTGAGACCCAGTACTTC. Translation: CAGTRGRYRGRGETQYF. The genes are TRBV6-1 and TRBJ2-5, with 8 positions matching TRBD1. Germline lookup yields CDR1 MNHNS and CDR2 SASEGT. This CDR3 is 17 amino acids long. The trim removed 11 bases at V and 5 bases at J, leaving 22 bases unmatched.

To note about this clonotype: This is likely an artifact of a read error, given a far larger clone one base away. V is TRBV6-9 and J is TRBJ2-7; D unclear. Deletions cut 4 bases from V and 3 bases from J, with 4 bases between. This CDR3 region has 11 residues. The V gene's germline CDR1 is MNHGY and CDR2 SVAAGI. In nucleotides, the CDR3 is TGTGCCAGCAGTTCCCACTACGAGCAGTACTTC. Encoded protein: CASSSHYEQYF.

This clonotype was seen at least ten times. The genes are TRBV20-1 and TRBJ1-5; a possible D gene is TRBD1 (5 bases). The V and J ends lost 5 bases and 4 bases respectively, with 12 bases between them. In germline, CDR1 is DFQATT, CDR2 SNEGSKA (reference sequence). This CDR3 has 13 residues. CDR3 DNA sequence: TGCAGTGCTGCCGGGACTAGGAATCAGCCCCAGCATTTT. It is translated as CSAAGTRNQPQHF.

This clonotype was seen repeatedly, ten times or more. This rearrangement joins TRBV2 to TRBJ2-5; D not resolved. Trimming pared 4 bases from V and 2 bases from J, leaving 8 bases between. CDR3 size: 13 residues. CDR1 SNHLY and CDR2 FYNNEI come from the germline V gene. For the CDR3, the DNA is TGTGCCAGCAGTGGCGGCAGACAAGAGACCCAGTACTTC. Translation: CASSGGRQETQYF.

This clonotype has ten or more counts. The V and J genes are TRBV19 and TRBJ1-3; 7 bases line up with TRBD1. Per the germline V gene, CDR1 is LNHDA and CDR2 is SQIVND (reference sequence). The CDR3 spans 17 residues. V lost 4 bases to trimming and J lost 0 bases; unmatched junction nucleotides: 9. The CDR3 DNA reads TGTGCCAGTAGTACTCATCCGGGACAGATCTCTGGAAACACCATATATTTT. Its translation: CASSTHPGQISGNTIYF.